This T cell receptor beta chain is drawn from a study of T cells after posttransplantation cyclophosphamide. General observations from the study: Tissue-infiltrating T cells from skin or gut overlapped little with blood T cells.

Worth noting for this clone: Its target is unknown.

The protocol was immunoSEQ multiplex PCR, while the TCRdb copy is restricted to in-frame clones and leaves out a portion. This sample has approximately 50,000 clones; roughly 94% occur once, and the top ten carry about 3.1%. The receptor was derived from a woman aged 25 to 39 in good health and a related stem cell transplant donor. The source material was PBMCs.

The CDR3 protein is CASSQVIQRGGKGETQYF. The CDR3 nucleotides are TGTGCCAGCAGCCAAGTCATCCAGCGGGGGGGAAAGGGAGAGACCCAGTACTTC. The chain recombines TRBV4-2 with TRBJ2-5; 10 bases match TRBD2. The ends lost 1 base at V and 4 bases at J; junction bases unmatched: 12. Germline assignment: CDR1 LGHNA and CDR2 YNFKEQ. The CDR3 sequence is 18 residues long.